Each of the 29 T cell receptor beta chains below was sequenced from the same sample in a study of OX40 agonist ivuxolimab in advanced cancers. TCRdb's table, derived via immunoSEQ multiplex PCR, lists solely in-frame clones and lacks some. The profile shows tens of thousands of clones, about 86% of them singletons. The starting material was CD4+ or CD8+ T cells sorted from blood, obtained in a trial of the OX40 agonist ivuxolimab. Every receptor here comes from an adult with an advanced solid tumor such as melanoma, head and neck, liver or kidney cancer.

This clone was detected once. J is TRBJ2-7 and V is TRBV29-1; 7 positions agree with TRBD1. The CDR3 length is 14 residues. Germline V CDR1 and CDR2: SQVTM, ANQGSEA. V was pared by 4 bases and J by 3 bases, with 9 bases of the junction left unmatched. The CDR3 DNA sequence: TGCAGCGTTGTTCTCCTGGGACAGAACTACGAGCAGTACTTC. It yields the protein CSVVLLGQNYEQYF.

The chain couples TRBV28 to TRBJ1-1, with 8 bases lining up with TRBD1. This CDR3 has 14 residues. Germline lookup yields CDR1 MDHEN and CDR2 SYDVKM. The V gene end was trimmed by 4 bases and the J gene end by 5 bases; junction bases not matched to a gene: 6. This CDR3 is CASSSTGGRTEAFF. The CDR3 DNA follows: TGTGCCAGCAGTTCCACAGGGGGTAGAACTGAAGCTTTCTTT.

The chain has TRBV9 and TRBJ1-6; D not certain. Germline loops: CDR1 SGDLS, CDR2 YYNGEE. V was trimmed by 4 bases and J by 8 bases, leaving 16 bases between them. The CDR3 totals 15 residues. The CDR3 DNA sequence: TGTGCCAGCAGCTCCAGCCCCAGTCGGGATTCACCCCTCCACTTT. Amino acids: CASSSSPSRDSPLHF.

The J gene is TRBJ2-1, the V gene TRBV25-1; no clear D gene. The CDR3 length is 14 residues. V lost 1 base, J lost 7 bases, and 11 bases lay in between. Germline V gene sequence: CDR1 MGHDK, CDR2 SYGVNS. The CDR3 coding sequence is TGTGCCAGCAGTGAATCGGGCCTTTGGAATGAGCAGTTCTTC. Protein sequence: CASSESGLWNEQFF.

This chain connects TRBV9 to TRBJ2-3; perhaps D is TRBD1 or TRBD2 (5 bases each). Germline V gene lookup returns CDR1 SGDLS and CDR2 YYNGEE. The V end was cut by 0 bases, the J end by 3 bases, with 11 bases between. CDR3 size: 15 residues. Here the CDR3 reads CASSVAPGRTDTQYF. CDR3 nucleotides: TGTGCCAGCAGCGTAGCTCCAGGGAGAACAGATACGCAGTATTTT.

The chain links TRBV23-1 to TRBJ1-4; 7 positions match TRBD1. TRBV23-1 is designated an ORF whose function remains uncertain. The V gene end was trimmed by 0 bases and the J gene end by 3 bases; junction bases not matched to a gene: 16. This CDR3 has 20 amino acids. The CDR3 DNA is TGCGCCAGCAGTCAATCCCCGGGACAGTGGGGGGGAACCGCTAATGAAAAACTGTTTTTT. It yields the protein CASSQSPGQWGGTANEKLFF.

This chain joins TRBV5-6 and TRBJ2-5; 10 bases are a match to TRBD1. Germline CDR1 reads SGHDT; CDR2 reads YYEEEE. This CDR3 spans 16 amino acids. Trimming removed 3 bases from V and 6 bases from J; junction bases left unmatched: 11. The CDR3 reads CASSWWTGTGEQTQYF. The CDR3 DNA is TGTGCCAGCAGCTGGTGGACCGGGACAGGGGAACAGACCCAGTACTTC.

The count of this clone is one. The chain has TRBV30 and TRBJ1-6; D perhaps matches TRBD1 (5 bases). Germline V gene data show CDR1 as GTSNPN and CDR2 as SVGIG (reference sequence). V gave up 4 bases and J gave up 7 bases, with 8 bases separating them. The CDR3 extends over 12 amino acids. This CDR3 is CAWTSGNSPLHF. The CDR3 DNA reads TGTGCCTGGACCTCAGGGAATTCACCCCTCCACTTT.

The gene calls are TRBV4-3 and TRBJ1-2, with a weak D call TRBD1 (5 bases). Germline values: CDR1 LGHNA, CDR2 YSLEER. Trimming removed 0 bases from V and 7 bases from J, with 18 bases in between. The CDR3 spans 16 residues. CDR3 DNA: TGCGCCAGCAGCCAAGATCTCTCGCGGGGCGTCGCTGGCTACACCTTC. Translated: CASSQDLSRGVAGYTF.

Only a few counts were recorded for this clone. The chain uses TRBV19 and TRBJ1-5; 8 bases map to TRBD1. Trimming took 7 bases from V and 6 from J; bases not matched to a gene: 8. CDR3 length: 14 amino acids. The germline V gene encodes CDR1 LNHDA and CDR2 SQIVND (reference sequence). The CDR3 nucleotides read TGTGCCAGTACCCTCAGGGGGCTTGCTCAGCCCCAGCATTTT. Its translation is CASTLRGLAQPQHF.

In its sample, this clone was seen a few times. This sequence joins TRBV28 and TRBJ1-1, with 7 positions matching TRBD1. This CDR3 is 14 amino acids long. V was pared by 7 bases and J by 5 bases, with 10 bases of the junction left unmatched. CDR1 MDHEN and CDR2 SYDVKM come from the germline V gene. The CDR3 sequence: CASIPQTGRTEAFF. The CDR3, as DNA: TGTGCCAGCATCCCCCAGACAGGGCGTACTGAAGCTTTCTTT. The full variable domain, with the rest looked up from reference TRBV28 and TRBJ1-1, is DVKVTQSSRYLVKRTGEKVFLECVQDMDHENMFWYRQDPGLGLRLIYFSYDVKMKEKGDIPEGYSVSREKKERFSLILESASTNQTSMYLCASIPQTGRTEAFFGQGTRLTVV.

The sample holds one count of this clone. This chain uses TRBV5-1 with TRBJ2-2; 7 nucleotides match TRBD1. This CDR3 contains 16 residues. The ends lost 1 base at V and 5 bases at J; junction bases unmatched: 8. The V gene's germline CDR1 is SGHRS and CDR2 YFSETQ. CDR3 bases: TGCGCCAGCAGCTTGAGGGCAGGGGGTGAGACCGGGGAGCTGTTTTTT. Encoded protein: CASSLRAGGETGELFF.

Only one count was recorded for this clone. The chain links TRBV12-5 to TRBJ1-2; D call uncertain. The CDR3 loop spans 12 amino acids. Trimming cost V 1 base and J 5 bases, with 5 bases left between them. CDR1 is LGHNT, CDR2 FRNRAP, per germline. The CDR3 DNA reads as TGTGCTAGTGGTTTGGGATCTTATGGCTACACCTTC. This translates into CASGLGSYGYTF.

V is TRBV7-9 and J is TRBJ2-4; TRBD1 matches 7 bases. V shed 1 base and J 6 bases; nucleotides not matched to a gene: 0. The CDR3 runs 13 residues. CDR1 and CDR2 from the germline V gene are SEHNR and FQNEAQ (reference sequence). In nucleotides, the CDR3 is TGTGCCAGCAGCTTAGGGGACAGAAACATTCAGTACTTC. It translates to CASSLGDRNIQYF.

This rearrangement joins TRBV5-4 to TRBJ1-2, with 8 bases matching TRBD1. Germline lookup yields CDR1 SGHNT and CDR2 YYREEE (reference sequence). CDR3 length equals 16 residues. V was pared by 3 bases and J by 4 bases, with 11 bases of the junction left unmatched. DNA for the CDR3: TGTGCCAGCAGCTCACTCGACAGGGGAGAAAGCTATGGCTACACCTTC. Residues: CASSSLDRGESYGYTF.

J is TRBJ2-7 and V is TRBV14, with D hard to call. Trimming took off 1 base at V and 3 bases at J, with 10 bases between the two ends. The CDR3 is 14 amino acids. Looked up from germline, CDR1 is SGHDN and CDR2 is FVKESK. For the CDR3, the DNA is TGTGCCAGCAGCCAAGGTGCAGAGAACTACGAGCAGTACTTC. Amino acids: CASSQGAENYEQYF.

The chain has TRBV4-3 and TRBJ2-5; D perhaps matches TRBD1 (6 bases). This CDR3 spans 15 amino acids. Per the germline V gene, CDR1 is LGHNA and CDR2 is YSLEER. V shed 0 bases and J shed 5 bases, with 13 bases lying between them. The DNA for the CDR3 is TGCGCCAGCAGCCAAGAAGGAACAGGGTGGGAGACCCAGTACTTC. It translates to CASSQEGTGWETQYF.

This chain uses TRBV30 with TRBJ1-6, with 7 nucleotides matching TRBD1. The V gene end was trimmed by 1 base and the J gene end by 4 bases; junction bases not matched to a gene: 4. Germline-derived CDR1 and CDR2 are GTSNPN and SVGIG (reference sequence). The CDR3 runs to 15 residues. CDR3 sequence: CAWSGGRGYNSPLHF. CDR3 bases: TGTGCCTGGAGTGGCGGCAGGGGGTATAATTCACCCCTCCACTTT.

The chain has TRBV28 and TRBJ2-4; TRBD2 aligns across 7 bases. Per the germline V gene, CDR1 is MDHEN and CDR2 is SYDVKM. The ends lost 3 bases at V and 6 bases at J; junction bases unmatched: 11. This CDR3 is built from 16 residues. The chain's CDR3 is CASSLSGVVGGNIQYF. The CDR3 coding sequence is TGTGCCAGCAGTTTGAGCGGGGTCGTGGGCGGAAACATTCAGTACTTC. Combining the CDR3 with reference TRBV28 and TRBJ2-4 gives the whole variable domain DVKVTQSSRYLVKRTGEKVFLECVQDMDHENMFWYRQDPGLGLRLIYFSYDVKMKEKGDIPEGYSVSREKKERFSLILESASTNQTSMYLCASSLSGVVGGNIQYFGAGTRLSVL.

This chain connects TRBV7-2 to TRBJ1-1; D gene unclear. CDR1 is SGHTA and CDR2 is FQGNSA in the germline V gene. CDR3 length equals 13 residues. V lost 5 bases to trimming and J lost 1 base, with 8 bases between them. CDR3 residues: CASSPTRNTEAFF. CDR3 bases: TGTGCCAGCAGCCCGACGCGGAACACTGAAGCTTTCTTT. The full variable domain, rest sourced from reference TRBV7-2 and TRBJ1-1, is GAGVSQSPSNKVTEKGKDVELRCDPISGHTALYWYRQSLGQGLEFLIYFQGNSAPDKSGLPSDRFSAERTGGSVSTLTIQRTQQEDSAVYLCASSPTRNTEAFFGQGTRLTVV.

V gene TRBV5-1 combines with J gene TRBJ2-5, with 9 nucleotides matching TRBD1. V was clipped by 6 bases and J by 4 bases; unmatched bases: 10. The germline gives CDR1 SGHRS, CDR2 YFSETQ. The CDR3 extends over 15 amino acids. The CDR3 region has the DNA TGCGCCAGCACGGGGTCGGGACAGGGCGGAGAGACCCAGTACTTC. Translated, it gives CASTGSGQGGETQYF. The full variable domain, rest sourced from reference TRBV5-1 and TRBJ2-5, is KAGVTQTPRYLIKTRGQQVTLSCSPISGHRSVSWYQQTPGQGLQFLFEYFSETQRNKGNFPGRFSGRQFSNSRSEMNVSTLELGDSALYLCASTGSGQGGETQYFGPGTRLLVL.

This clone was observed a single time. The chain is built from TRBV18 and TRBJ2-7, with TRBD1 as a possible D gene (5 bases). From germline, CDR1 is KGHSH and CDR2 LQKENI. CDR3 length equals 14 residues. V was pared by 2 bases and J by 2 bases, with 10 bases between. Written as DNA, the CDR3 is TGTGCCAGCTCACCATCCCGACAGACCTACGAGCAGTACTTC. Translated: CASSPSRQTYEQYF.

The V call is TRBV7-2, the J call TRBJ2-7; a weak D match, TRBD2 (6 bases). CDR3 length equals 15 residues. V gave up 1 base and J gave up 9 bases, with 19 bases separating them. Germline assignment: CDR1 SGHTA and CDR2 FQGNSA. CDR3 in amino acids: CASSLGADLPGRQYF. The CDR3 DNA follows: TGTGCCAGCAGCTTAGGGGCAGACCTACCCGGGAGGCAGTACTTC. The full variable domain, in which reference TRBV7-2 and TRBJ2-7 provide the parts outside the CDR3, is GAGVSQSPSNKVTEKGKDVELRCDPISGHTALYWYRQSLGQGLEFLIYFQGNSAPDKSGLPSDRFSAERTGGSVSTLTIQRTQQEDSAVYLCASSLGADLPGRQYFGPGTRLTVT.

This chain links TRBV30 with TRBJ2-7, with D perhaps TRBD1 (5 bases). CDR3 length equals 12 residues. CDR1 and CDR2 (germline): GTSNPN, SVGIG (reference sequence). Trimming left V 1 base short and J 3 bases short, with 7 bases between. Here the CDR3 reads CAWSETGYEQYF. The CDR3 DNA is TGTGCCTGGAGTGAAACAGGCTACGAGCAGTACTTC.

V and J are TRBV7-9 and TRBJ1-6; TRBD1 matches at 10 bases. The CDR3 runs to 18 residues. Trimming at V came to 4 bases and at J to 6 bases, leaving 12 bases not matched to a gene. CDR1 is SEHNR and CDR2 is FQNEAQ in the germline V gene (reference sequence). CDR3 loop: CASSYKFAGQGLNSPLHF. DNA for the CDR3: TGTGCCAGCAGCTACAAATTCGCGGGACAGGGGCTTAATTCACCCCTCCACTTT.

The chain employs TRBV11-2 and TRBJ2-7, with D tentatively TRBD2 (6 bases). Germline V CDR1 and CDR2: SGHAT, FQNNGV. The V and J ends lost 1 base and 2 bases respectively, with 12 bases between them. The CDR3 covers 15 residues. CDR3 sequence: CASSLAAGFTYEQYF. DNA of the CDR3: TGTGCCAGCAGCTTAGCAGCGGGCTTTACCTACGAGCAGTACTTC. The complete variable domain, with remaining parts taken from reference TRBV11-2 and TRBJ2-7, reads EAGVAQSPRYKIIEKRQSVAFWCNPISGHATLYWYQQILGQGPKLLIQFQNNGVVDDSQLPKDRFSAERLKGVDSTLKIQPAKLEDSAVYLCASSLAAGFTYEQYFGPGTRLTVT.

DNA for the CDR3: TGTGCCAGCAGTTCCGATTTAACAGGGGTAGATACGCAGTATTTT. As protein: CASSSDLTGVDTQYF. The chain employs TRBV27 and TRBJ2-3, with 7 bases lining up with TRBD1. The V and J ends lost 4 bases and 5 bases, in that order; junction bases with no gene match: 9. The length of the CDR3 is 15 residues. Per germline, CDR1 MNHEY and CDR2 SMNVEV (reference sequence).

The chain carries TRBV5-4 and TRBJ2-1; 9 bases are shared with TRBD1. CDR3 size: 16 residues. The germline V gene encodes CDR1 SGHNT and CDR2 YYREEE (reference sequence). V lost 0 bases and J lost 7; bases outside the gene matches: 8. The CDR3 nucleotides read TGTGCCAGCAGCTTGGCCCTGGTCGGACAGGGGAATGAGCAGTTCTTC. Its translation is CASSLALVGQGNEQFF.

A few counts support this clone. V is TRBV15 and J is TRBJ2-7, with D unclear. V shed 0 bases and J shed 0 bases, with 9 bases lying between them. The germline gives CDR1 LNHNV, CDR2 YYDKDF (reference sequence). There are 15 residues in the CDR3. CDR3 loop: CATSRDLHSSYEQYF. The CDR3 region has the DNA TGTGCCACCAGCAGAGATCTCCACAGCTCCTACGAGCAGTACTTC.